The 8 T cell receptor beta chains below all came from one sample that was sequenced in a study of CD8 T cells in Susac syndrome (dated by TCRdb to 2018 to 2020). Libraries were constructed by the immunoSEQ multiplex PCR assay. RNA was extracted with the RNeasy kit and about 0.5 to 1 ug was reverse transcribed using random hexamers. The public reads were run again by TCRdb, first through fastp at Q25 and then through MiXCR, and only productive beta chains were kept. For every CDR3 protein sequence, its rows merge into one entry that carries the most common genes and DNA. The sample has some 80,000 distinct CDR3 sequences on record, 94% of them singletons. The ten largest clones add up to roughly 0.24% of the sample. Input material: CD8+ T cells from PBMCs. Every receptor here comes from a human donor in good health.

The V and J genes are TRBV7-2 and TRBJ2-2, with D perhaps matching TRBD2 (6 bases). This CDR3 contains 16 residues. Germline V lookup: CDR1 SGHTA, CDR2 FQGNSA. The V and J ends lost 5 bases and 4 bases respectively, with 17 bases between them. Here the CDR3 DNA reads TGTGCCAGCAGCCCCCCCGGCGGGCGGGGCACCGGGGAGCTGTTTTTT. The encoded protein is CASSPPGGRGTGELFF.

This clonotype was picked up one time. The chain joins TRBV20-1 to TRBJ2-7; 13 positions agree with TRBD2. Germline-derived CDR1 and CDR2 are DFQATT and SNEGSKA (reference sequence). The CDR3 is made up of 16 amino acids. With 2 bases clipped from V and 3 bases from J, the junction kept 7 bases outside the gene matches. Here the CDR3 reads CSARQGGLAGIYEQYV. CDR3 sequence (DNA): TGCAGTGCTAGACAAGGGGGACTAGCGGGAATCTACGAGCAGTACGTC.

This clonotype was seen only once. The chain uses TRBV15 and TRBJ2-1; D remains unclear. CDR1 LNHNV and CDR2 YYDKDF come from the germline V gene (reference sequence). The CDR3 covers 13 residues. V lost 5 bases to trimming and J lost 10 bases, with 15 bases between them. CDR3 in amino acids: CATSAPVEEEQFF. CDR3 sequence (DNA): TGTGCCACCAGCGCCCCCGTCGAGGAAGAGCAGTTCTTC.

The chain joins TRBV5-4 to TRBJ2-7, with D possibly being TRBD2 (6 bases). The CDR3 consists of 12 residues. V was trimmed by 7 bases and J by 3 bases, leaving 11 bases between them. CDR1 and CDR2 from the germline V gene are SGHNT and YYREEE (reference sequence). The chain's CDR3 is CASALGGYEQYF. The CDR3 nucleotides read TGTGCCAGCGCCCTGGGGGGCTACGAGCAGTACTTC.

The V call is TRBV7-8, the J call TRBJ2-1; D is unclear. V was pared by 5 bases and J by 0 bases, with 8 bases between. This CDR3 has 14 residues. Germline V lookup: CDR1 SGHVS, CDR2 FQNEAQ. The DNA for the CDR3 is TGTGCCAGCAGCATCGAAGCCTCCTACAATGAGCAGTTCTTC. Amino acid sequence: CASSIEASYNEQFF.

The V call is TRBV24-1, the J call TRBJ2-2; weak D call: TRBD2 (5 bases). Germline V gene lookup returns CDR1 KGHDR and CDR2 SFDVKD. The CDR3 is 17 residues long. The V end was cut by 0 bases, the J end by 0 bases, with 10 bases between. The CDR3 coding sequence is TGTGCCACCAGTGATTTGGCGGCGGGCTCGAACACCGGGGAGCTGTTTTTT. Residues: CATSDLAAGSNTGELFF.

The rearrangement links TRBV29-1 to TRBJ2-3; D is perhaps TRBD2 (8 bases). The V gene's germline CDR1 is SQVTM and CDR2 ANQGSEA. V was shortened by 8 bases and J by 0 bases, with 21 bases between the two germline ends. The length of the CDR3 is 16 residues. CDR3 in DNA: TGCAGCCTCTCGGGGGGGACAGATTCTAGCACAGATACGCAGTATTTT. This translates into CSLSGGTDSSTDTQYF.

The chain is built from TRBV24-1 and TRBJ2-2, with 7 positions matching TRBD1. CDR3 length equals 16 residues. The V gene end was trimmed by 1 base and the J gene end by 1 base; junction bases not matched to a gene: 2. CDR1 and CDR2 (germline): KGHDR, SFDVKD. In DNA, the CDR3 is TGTGCCACCAGTGATTTACAGGGGATGAACACCGGGGAGCTGTTTTTT. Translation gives CATSDLQGMNTGELFF.